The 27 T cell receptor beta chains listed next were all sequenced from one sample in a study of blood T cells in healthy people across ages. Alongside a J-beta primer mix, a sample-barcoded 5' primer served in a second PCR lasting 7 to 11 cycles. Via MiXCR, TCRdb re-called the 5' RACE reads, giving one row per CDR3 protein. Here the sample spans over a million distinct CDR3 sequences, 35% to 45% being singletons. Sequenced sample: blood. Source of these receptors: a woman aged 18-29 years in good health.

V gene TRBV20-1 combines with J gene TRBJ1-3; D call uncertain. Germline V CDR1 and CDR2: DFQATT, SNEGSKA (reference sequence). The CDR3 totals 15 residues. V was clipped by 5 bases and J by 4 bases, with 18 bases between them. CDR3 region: CSAYTGPLSGNTIYF. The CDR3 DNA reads TGCAGTGCTTACACGGGCCCCTTATCAGGAAACACCATATATTTT.

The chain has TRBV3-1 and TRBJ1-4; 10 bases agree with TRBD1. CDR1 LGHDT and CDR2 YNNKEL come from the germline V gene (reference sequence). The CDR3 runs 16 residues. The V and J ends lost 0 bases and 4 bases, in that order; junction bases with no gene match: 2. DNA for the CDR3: TGTGCCAGCAGCCAAGATAGGACAGGGGGTAATGAAAAACTGTTTTTT. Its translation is CASSQDRTGGNEKLFF.

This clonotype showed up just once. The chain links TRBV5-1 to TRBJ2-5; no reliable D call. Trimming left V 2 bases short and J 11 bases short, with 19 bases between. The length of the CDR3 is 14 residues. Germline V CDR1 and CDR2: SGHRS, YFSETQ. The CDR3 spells CASSLSQRGNEQYF. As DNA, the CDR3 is TGCGCCAGCAGCTTATCACAGAGAGGCAATGAGCAGTACTTC. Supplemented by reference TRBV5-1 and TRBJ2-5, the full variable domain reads KAGVTQTPRYLIKTRGQQVTLSCSPISGHRSVSWYQQTPGQGLQFLFEYFSETQRNKGNFPGRFSGRQFSNSRSEMNVSTLELGDSALYLCASSLSQRGNEQYFGPGTRLLVL.

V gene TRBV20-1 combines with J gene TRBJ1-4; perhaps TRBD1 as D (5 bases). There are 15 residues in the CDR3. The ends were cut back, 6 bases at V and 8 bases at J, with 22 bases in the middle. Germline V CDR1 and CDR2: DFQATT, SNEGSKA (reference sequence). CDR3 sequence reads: CSAPSGGVSEEKLFF. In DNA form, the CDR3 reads TGCAGTGCCCCAAGTGGGGGGGTGAGTGAAGAAAAACTGTTTTTT.

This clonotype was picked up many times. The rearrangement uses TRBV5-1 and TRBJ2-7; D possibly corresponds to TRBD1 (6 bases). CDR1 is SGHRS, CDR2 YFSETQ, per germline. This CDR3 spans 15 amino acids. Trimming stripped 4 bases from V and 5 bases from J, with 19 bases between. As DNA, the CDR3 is TGCGCCAGCAGCGGAGAGACAGGAGATGATAACGAGCAGTACTTC. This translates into CASSGETGDDNEQYF.

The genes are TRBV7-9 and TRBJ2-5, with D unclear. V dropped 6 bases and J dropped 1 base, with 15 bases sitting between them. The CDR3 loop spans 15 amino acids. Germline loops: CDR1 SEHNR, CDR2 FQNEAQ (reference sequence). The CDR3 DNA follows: TGTGCCAGCAGTTACTCTCTCCAGCCCCAAGAGACCCAGTACTTC. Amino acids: CASSYSLQPQETQYF. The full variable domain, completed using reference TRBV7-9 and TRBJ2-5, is DTGVSQNPRHKITKRGQNVTFRCDPISEHNRLYWYRQTLGQGPEFLTYFQNEAQLEKSRLLSDRFSAERPKGSFSTLEIQRTEQGDSAMYLCASSYSLQPQETQYFGPGTRLLVL.

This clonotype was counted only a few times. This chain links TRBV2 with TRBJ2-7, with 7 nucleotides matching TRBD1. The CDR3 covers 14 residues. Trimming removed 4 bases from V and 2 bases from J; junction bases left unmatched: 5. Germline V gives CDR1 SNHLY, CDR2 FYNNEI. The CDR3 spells CASSAFQGAYEQYF. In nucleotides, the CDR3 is TGTGCCAGCAGTGCGTTCCAGGGGGCCTACGAGCAGTACTTC.

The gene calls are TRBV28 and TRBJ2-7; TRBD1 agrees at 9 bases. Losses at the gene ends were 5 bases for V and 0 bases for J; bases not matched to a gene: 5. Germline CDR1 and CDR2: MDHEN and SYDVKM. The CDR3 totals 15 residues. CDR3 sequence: CASSTGDRASYEQYF. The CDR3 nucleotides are TGTGCCAGCAGTACGGGGGACAGGGCCTCCTACGAGCAGTACTTC. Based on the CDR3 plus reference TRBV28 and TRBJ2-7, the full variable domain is DVKVTQSSRYLVKRTGEKVFLECVQDMDHENMFWYRQDPGLGLRLIYFSYDVKMKEKGDIPEGYSVSREKKERFSLILESASTNQTSMYLCASSTGDRASYEQYFGPGTRLTVT.

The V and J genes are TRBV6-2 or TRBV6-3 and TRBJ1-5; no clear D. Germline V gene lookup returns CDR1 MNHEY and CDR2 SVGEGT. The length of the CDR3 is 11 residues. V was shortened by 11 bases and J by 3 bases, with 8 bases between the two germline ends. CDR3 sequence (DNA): TGTGCCGGAGGTATCAATCAGCCCCAGCATTTT. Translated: CAGGINQPQHF.

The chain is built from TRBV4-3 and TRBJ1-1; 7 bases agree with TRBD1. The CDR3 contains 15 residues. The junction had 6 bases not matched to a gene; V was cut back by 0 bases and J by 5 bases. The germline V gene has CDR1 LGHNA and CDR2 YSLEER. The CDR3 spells CASSQDPPGGTEAFF. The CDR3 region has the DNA TGCGCCAGCAGCCAAGATCCCCCAGGGGGGACTGAAGCTTTCTTT.

The DNA of the CDR3 is TGTGCCAGCAGCTTAGGAGTGGGACTCGGAGAGACCCAGTACTTC. As protein: CASSLGVGLGETQYF. The J gene is TRBJ2-5, the V gene TRBV11-2; D perhaps matches TRBD2 (6 bases). Germline CDR1 reads SGHAT; CDR2 reads FQNNGV. The V gene lost 1 base and the J gene lost 4 bases, with 13 bases spanning the gap. The CDR3 is 15 amino acids.

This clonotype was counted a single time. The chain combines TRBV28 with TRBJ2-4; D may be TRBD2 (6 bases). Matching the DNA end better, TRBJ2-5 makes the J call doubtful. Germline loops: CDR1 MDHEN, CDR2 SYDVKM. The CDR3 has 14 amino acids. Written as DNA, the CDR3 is TGTGCCAGCAGCAGCGGGTGGGAGGAGGAGACCCAGTACTTC. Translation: CASSSGWEEETQYF.

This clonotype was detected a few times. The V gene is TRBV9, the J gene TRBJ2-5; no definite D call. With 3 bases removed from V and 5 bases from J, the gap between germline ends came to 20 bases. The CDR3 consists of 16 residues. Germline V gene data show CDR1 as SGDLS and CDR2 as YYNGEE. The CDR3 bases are TGTGCCAGCAGCGCCTCCGGGCGAGGCGGTCGGGAGACCCAGTACTTC. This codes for CASSASGRGGRETQYF. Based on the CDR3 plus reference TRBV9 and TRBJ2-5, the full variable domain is DSGVTQTPKHLITATGQRVTLRCSPRSGDLSVYWYQQSLDQGLQFLIQYYNGEERAKGNILERFSAQQFPDLHSELNLSSLELGDSALYFCASSASGRGGRETQYFGPGTRLLVL.

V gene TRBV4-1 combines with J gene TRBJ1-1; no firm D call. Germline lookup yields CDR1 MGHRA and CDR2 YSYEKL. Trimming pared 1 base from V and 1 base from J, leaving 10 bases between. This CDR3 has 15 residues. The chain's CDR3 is CASSQVKDRNTEAFF. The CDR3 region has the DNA TGCGCCAGCAGCCAAGTCAAGGATAGGAACACTGAAGCTTTCTTT.

The DNA for the CDR3 is TGTGCCAGCCGCTCACGGGACATTATAGCCAAAAACATTCAGTACTTC. Encoded protein: CASRSRDIIAKNIQYF. The rearrangement uses TRBV28 and TRBJ2-4; possibly TRBD1 for D (6 bases). Trimming took 8 bases from V and 0 from J, leaving 17 bases between them. From germline, CDR1 is MDHEN and CDR2 SYDVKM. The CDR3 runs to 16 residues.

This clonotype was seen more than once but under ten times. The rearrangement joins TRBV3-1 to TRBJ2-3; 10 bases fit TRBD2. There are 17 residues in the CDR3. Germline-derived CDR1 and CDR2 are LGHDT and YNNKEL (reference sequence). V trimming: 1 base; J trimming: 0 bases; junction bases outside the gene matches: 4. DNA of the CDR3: TGTGCCAGCAGCCAAGTGTCTAGCGGGGGTAGCACAGATACGCAGTATTTT. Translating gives CASSQVSSGGSTDTQYF.

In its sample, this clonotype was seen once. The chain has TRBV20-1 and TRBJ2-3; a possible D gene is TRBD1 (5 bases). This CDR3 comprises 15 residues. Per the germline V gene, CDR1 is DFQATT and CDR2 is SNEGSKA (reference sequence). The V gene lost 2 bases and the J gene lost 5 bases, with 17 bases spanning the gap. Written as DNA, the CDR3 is TGCAGTGCTAGATCCCCAGGGAAGTCAGGAGATACGCAGTATTTT. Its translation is CSARSPGKSGDTQYF.

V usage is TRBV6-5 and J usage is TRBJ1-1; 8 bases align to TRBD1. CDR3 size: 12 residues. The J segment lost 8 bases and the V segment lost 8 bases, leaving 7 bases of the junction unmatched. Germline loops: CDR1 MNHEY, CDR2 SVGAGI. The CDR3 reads CASFGTGVEAFF. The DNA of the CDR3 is TGTGCCAGCTTCGGGACAGGTGTCGAAGCTTTCTTT.

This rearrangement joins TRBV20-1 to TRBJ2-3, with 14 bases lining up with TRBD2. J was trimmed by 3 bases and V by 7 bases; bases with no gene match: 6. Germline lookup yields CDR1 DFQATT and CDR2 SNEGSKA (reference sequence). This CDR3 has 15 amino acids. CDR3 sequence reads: CSGLAGGPITDTQYF. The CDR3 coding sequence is TGCAGTGGACTAGCGGGGGGGCCGATTACAGATACGCAGTATTTT.

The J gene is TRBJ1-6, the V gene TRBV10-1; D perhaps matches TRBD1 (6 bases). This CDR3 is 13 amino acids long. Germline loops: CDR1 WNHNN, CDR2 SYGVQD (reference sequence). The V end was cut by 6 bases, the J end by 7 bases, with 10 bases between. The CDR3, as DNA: TGCGCCAGCAGCAACGACAGGAATTCACCCCTCCACTTT. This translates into CASSNDRNSPLHF.

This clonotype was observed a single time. CDR3: CASSSSPGQLSYGYTF. In DNA form, the CDR3 reads TGTGCCAGCAGCTCGTCCCCGGGACAGCTTTCTTATGGCTACACCTTC. The rearrangement links TRBV9 to TRBJ1-2; 7 nucleotides agree with TRBD1. This CDR3 has 16 amino acids. V lost 4 bases, J lost 5 bases, and 14 bases stayed unmatched. Looked up from germline, CDR1 is SGDLS and CDR2 is YYNGEE.

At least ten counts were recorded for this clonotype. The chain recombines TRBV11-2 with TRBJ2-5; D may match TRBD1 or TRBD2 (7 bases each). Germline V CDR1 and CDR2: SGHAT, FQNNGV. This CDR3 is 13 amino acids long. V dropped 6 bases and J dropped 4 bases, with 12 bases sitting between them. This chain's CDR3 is CASSSGGGETQYF. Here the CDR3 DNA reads TGTGCCAGCAGTTCAGGGGGGGGAGAGACCCAGTACTTC.

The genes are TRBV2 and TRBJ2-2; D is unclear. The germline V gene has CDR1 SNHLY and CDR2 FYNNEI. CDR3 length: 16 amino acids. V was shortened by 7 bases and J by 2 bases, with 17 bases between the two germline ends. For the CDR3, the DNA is TGTGCCAGCAAAACCGGGCTAGTCGGTAACACCGGGGAGCTGTTTTTT. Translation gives CASKTGLVGNTGELFF.

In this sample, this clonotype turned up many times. CDR3: CASRTQGYEQYF. Here the CDR3 DNA reads TGTGCCAGCAGGACACAGGGCTACGAGCAGTACTTC. V is TRBV6-2 or TRBV6-3 and J is TRBJ2-7; D possibly corresponds to TRBD1 (6 bases). This CDR3 is 12 amino acids long. The germline V gene has CDR1 MNHEY and CDR2 SVGEGT. V dropped 6 bases and J dropped 3 bases, with 9 bases sitting between them.

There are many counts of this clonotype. The CDR3 here is CASTRDSGSYEQYF. For the CDR3, the DNA is TGCGCCAGCACGAGGGACAGTGGGTCCTACGAGCAGTACTTC. The chain joins TRBV5-1 to TRBJ2-7, with 7 nucleotides matching TRBD1. V shed 6 bases and J 1 base; nucleotides not matched to a gene: 7. The V gene's germline CDR1 is SGHRS and CDR2 YFSETQ. The CDR3 has 14 residues. Combining the CDR3 with reference TRBV5-1 and TRBJ2-7 gives the whole variable domain KAGVTQTPRYLIKTRGQQVTLSCSPISGHRSVSWYQQTPGQGLQFLFEYFSETQRNKGNFPGRFSGRQFSNSRSEMNVSTLELGDSALYLCASTRDSGSYEQYFGPGTRLTVT.

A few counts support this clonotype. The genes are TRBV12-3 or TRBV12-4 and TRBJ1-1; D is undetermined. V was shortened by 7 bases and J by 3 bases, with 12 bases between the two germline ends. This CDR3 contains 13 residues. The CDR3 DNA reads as TGTGCCAGCATCCTCGGAGGGTACACTGAAGCTTTCTTT. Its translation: CASILGGYTEAFF.

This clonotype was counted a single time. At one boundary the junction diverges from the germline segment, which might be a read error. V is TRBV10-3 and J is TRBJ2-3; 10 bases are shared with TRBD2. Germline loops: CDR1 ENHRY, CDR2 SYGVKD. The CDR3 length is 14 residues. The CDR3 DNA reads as TGTGCCATCAGTAAGCGGGAGGGCACAGATAAGCAGTATTTT. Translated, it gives CAISKREGTDKQYF.